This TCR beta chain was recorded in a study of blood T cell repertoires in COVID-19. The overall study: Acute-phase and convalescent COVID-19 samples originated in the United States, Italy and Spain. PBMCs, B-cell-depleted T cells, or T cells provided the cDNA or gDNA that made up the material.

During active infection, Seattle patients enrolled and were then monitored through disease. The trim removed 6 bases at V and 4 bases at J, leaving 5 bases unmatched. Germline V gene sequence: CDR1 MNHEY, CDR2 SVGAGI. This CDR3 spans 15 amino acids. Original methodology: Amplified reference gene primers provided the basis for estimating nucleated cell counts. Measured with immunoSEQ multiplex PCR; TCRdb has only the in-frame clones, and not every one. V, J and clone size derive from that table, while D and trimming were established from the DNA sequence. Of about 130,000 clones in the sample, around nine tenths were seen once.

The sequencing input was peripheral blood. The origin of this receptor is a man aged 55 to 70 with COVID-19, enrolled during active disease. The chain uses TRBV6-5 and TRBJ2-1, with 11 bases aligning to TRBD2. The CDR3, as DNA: TGTGCCAGCAGCCAAACTAGCGGGGGATACAATGAGCAGTTCTTC. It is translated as CASSQTSGGYNEQFF.